The clone carrying this TCR beta chain has just one count. The antigen remains unidentified. The sample belongs to a study of neoadjuvant nivolumab and ipilimumab in lung cancer. Overall study findings and caveats: Only a single major-pathologic-response sample was available for clonality analysis.

The repertoire was sequenced with immunoSEQ multiplex PCR; TCRdb's copy has only in-frame clones and lacks some. The table has around 20,000 clones, more than 75% seen once. This sequence originates from an adult with non-small cell lung cancer. The sample here was tumor tissue, taken after neoadjuvant nivolumab, alone or with ipilimumab, at or shortly before surgery.

CDR3 protein: CASSPGTGVLGNTIYF. The CDR3 nucleotides are TGTGCCAGCTCACCCGGGACAGGGGTCCTTGGAAACACCATATATTTT. The genes are TRBV18 and TRBJ1-3; 10 bases agree with TRBD1. CDR1 is KGHSH, CDR2 LQKENI, per germline. V trimming: 3 bases; J trimming: 3 bases; junction bases outside the gene matches: 5. CDR3 length: 16 amino acids. The full variable domain, rest sourced from reference TRBV18 and TRBJ1-3, is NAGVMQNPRHLVRRRGQEARLRCSPMKGHSHVYWYRQLPEEGLKFMVYLQKENIIDESGMPKERFSAEFPKEGPSILRIQQVVRGDSAAYFCASSPGTGVLGNTIYFGEGSWLTVV.